This TCR beta chain was found in a study of breast tumors, draining lymph nodes, adjacent tissues. The study's findings and limits: That most tumor T cells come from lymph nodes remained unproven. Findings are consistent with lymph node origin and intratumoral expansion of most tumor T cells. Compared with lymph nodes, tumors were less diverse; compared with nontumor tissue, more. Luminal-like breast cancer showed significantly higher tumor–nontumor repertoire similarity than basal-like.

This clonotype came up many times. Its antigen is not identified. Per germline, CDR1 MNHNS and CDR2 SASEGT. The CDR3 is 14 residues long. The germline V and J ends were trimmed by 4 bases and 2 bases, with 9 bases remaining between them. Breast cancer patients provided tissue from their axillary draining lymph nodes. A single record per CDR3 protein comes from TCRdb applying MiXCR to the multiplex PCR reads. Seen here are over 100,000 distinct CDR3 sequences, 20% to 25% observed once, and the top ten hold about 2.4%. The source of this sequence is a female donor with breast cancer. Some clones in this sample may be carry-over from other donors' samples. This chain uses TRBV6-1 with TRBJ1-3; D is perhaps TRBD1 (6 bases). Specimen: axillary lymph node tissue. CDR3 protein: CASSVGAPGNTIYF. The CDR3 DNA reads TGTGCCAGCAGTGTGGGGGCGCCTGGAAACACCATATATTTT.